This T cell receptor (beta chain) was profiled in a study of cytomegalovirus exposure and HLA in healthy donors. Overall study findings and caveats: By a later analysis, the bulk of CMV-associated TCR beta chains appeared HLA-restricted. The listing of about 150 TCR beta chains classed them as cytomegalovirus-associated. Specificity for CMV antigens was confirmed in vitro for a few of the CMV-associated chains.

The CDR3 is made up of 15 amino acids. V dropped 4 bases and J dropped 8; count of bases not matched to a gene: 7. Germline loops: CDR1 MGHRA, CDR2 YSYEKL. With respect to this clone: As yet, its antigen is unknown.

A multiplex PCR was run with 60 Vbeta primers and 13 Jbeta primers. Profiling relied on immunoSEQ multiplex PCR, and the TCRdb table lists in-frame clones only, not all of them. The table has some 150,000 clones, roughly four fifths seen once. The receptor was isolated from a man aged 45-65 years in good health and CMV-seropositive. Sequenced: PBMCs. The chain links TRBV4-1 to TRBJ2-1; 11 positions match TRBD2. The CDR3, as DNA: TGCGCCAGCAGCCCGGGGCTAGCGGGAGGCGATGAGCAGTTCTTC. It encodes CASSPGLAGGDEQFF.